The entry below gives a single T cell receptor (beta chain) sequence along with its context. The data were produced by immunoSEQ multiplex PCR, yet TCRdb's version contains in-frame clones alone and is incomplete. The sample has approximately 50,000 clones; nearly 80% are singletons. The data were taken from a study of OX40 agonist ivuxolimab in advanced cancers. CDR3 length: 15 amino acids. The germline CDR1 and CDR2 sequences are MNHNY and SVGAGI (reference sequence). V was clipped by 6 bases and J by 1 base, with 15 bases between them. The sequencing here drew on CD4+ or CD8+ T cells sorted from blood, taken in a trial of the OX40 agonist ivuxolimab. The chain joins TRBV6-6 to TRBJ1-1; no definite D call. The sequence derives from an adult with an advanced solid tumor such as melanoma, head and neck, liver or kidney cancer. The CDR3 sequence: CASSLHRGRNTEAFF. The CDR3 bases are TGTGCCAGCAGCCTCCATCGTGGACGGAACACTGAAGCTTTCTTT.